The 28 T cell receptor beta chains in this list originate from one sample, sequenced in a study of type 1 regulatory T cells. TCRdb re-called the reads through MiXCR, storing one row per CDR3 protein. The repertoire holds approximately 97,000 distinct CDR3 sequences, with 25% to 40% as singletons. Sequencing was performed on CD4+ T cells, either the whole sample or a sorted fraction (not recorded which). The receptor set was obtained from a human donor in good health.

This rearrangement joins TRBV20-1 to TRBJ1-4; no reliable D call. The germline V gene encodes CDR1 DFQATT and CDR2 SNEGSKA (reference sequence). Trimming shortened V by 0 bases and J by 5 bases, and 10 bases separated the two germline ends. The CDR3 has 14 residues. The CDR3 sequence: CSARDQHGNEKLFF. The CDR3 DNA is TGCAGTGCTAGAGATCAACACGGGAATGAAAAACTGTTTTTT.

This clonotype turned up a few times. A junction end diverges from the germline sequence, so it may reflect a read error. The chain carries TRBV20-1 and TRBJ2-1; a weak D match, TRBD2 (7 bases). The CDR3 is 15 amino acids. Germline V gene data show CDR1 as DFQATT and CDR2 as SNEGSKA (reference sequence). The CDR3 bases are TGTAGTGCTAGAGTTTCCAGCGGGACACACAATGAGCAGTTCTTC. Its translation is CSARVSSGTHNEQFF.

This chain connects TRBV29-1 to TRBJ2-1, with 12 bases lining up with TRBD2. This CDR3 has 12 residues. Germline trimming cut 6 bases from V and 12 bases from J; bases unmatched to any gene: 6. Germline CDR1 reads SQVTM; CDR2 reads ANQGSEA. The CDR3 coding sequence is TGCAGCGTGGCCACTAGCGGGAGGTGGCAGTTCTTC. Its protein product is CSVATSGRWQFF.

V gene TRBV2 combines with J gene TRBJ1-1, with TRBD1 as a possible D gene (5 bases). This CDR3 is 12 amino acids long. Looked up from germline, CDR1 is SNHLY and CDR2 is FYNNEI. Trimming pared 7 bases from V and 6 bases from J, leaving 12 bases between. CDR3 nucleotide sequence: TGTGCCAGCAACCCGGGGCGAGCTGAAGCTTTCTTT. Amino acid sequence: CASNPGRAEAFF.

This clonotype was observed many times. The chain carries TRBV2 and TRBJ1-1, with 9 bases matching TRBD1. J gave up 4 bases and V 5 bases, and 5 bases lay outside the gene matches. Germline V gene sequence: CDR1 SNHLY, CDR2 FYNNEI. The CDR3 has 14 residues. The CDR3 region has the DNA TGTGCCAGCAGTTTCGACAGGGGGGGCACTGAAGCTTTCTTT. Its protein product is CASSFDRGGTEAFF.

This chain joins TRBV10-3 and TRBJ2-1, with 13 positions matching TRBD2. This CDR3 has 16 residues. V lost 6 bases to trimming and J lost 10 bases; unmatched junction nucleotides: 12. Looked up from germline, CDR1 is ENHRY and CDR2 is SYGVKD. The DNA for the CDR3 is TGTGCCATCAGGGACCCAACTAGCGGGAGGGCCGTAGAGCAGTTCTTC. Amino acids: CAIRDPTSGRAVEQFF.

This chain joins TRBV4-1 and TRBJ2-1, with D perhaps given as TRBD1 or TRBD2 (5 bases each). V gave up 1 base and J gave up 10 bases, with 11 bases separating them. The germline V gene encodes CDR1 MGHRA and CDR2 YSYEKL. The CDR3 extends over 13 amino acids. The DNA for the CDR3 is TGCGCCAGCAGCCAAGTTTGGGGCGGGGAGCAGTTCTTC. Translated: CASSQVWGGEQFF.

This clonotype was seen only a few times. The J gene is TRBJ2-1, the V gene TRBV18; 9 bases line up with TRBD2. V lost 5 bases to trimming and J lost 9 bases; unmatched junction nucleotides: 11. The CDR3 length is 15 residues. The germline V gene encodes CDR1 KGHSH and CDR2 LQKENI. The CDR3 sequence: CASSTRELAGLEQFF. The CDR3 DNA follows: TGTGCCAGCTCAACAAGGGAGCTAGCGGGGCTTGAGCAGTTCTTC.

The V call is TRBV5-1, the J call TRBJ2-2; 7 nucleotides match TRBD1. Germline-derived CDR1 and CDR2 are SGHRS and YFSETQ. The CDR3 contains 14 residues. The V gene end was trimmed by 4 bases and the J gene end by 6 bases; junction bases not matched to a gene: 6. CDR3 sequence reads: CASSIDRDAGELFF. Here the CDR3 DNA reads TGCGCCAGCAGCATCGACAGGGATGCCGGGGAGCTGTTTTTT. Based on the CDR3 plus reference TRBV5-1 and TRBJ2-2, the full variable domain is KAGVTQTPRYLIKTRGQQVTLSCSPISGHRSVSWYQQTPGQGLQFLFEYFSETQRNKGNFPGRFSGRQFSNSRSEMNVSTLELGDSALYLCASSIDRDAGELFFGEGSRLTVL.

This clonotype turned up a few times. DNA for the CDR3: TGTGCCAGCAGTTCTCTAGCGGGAGCCGCCACAGATACGCAGTATTTT. It encodes CASSSLAGAATDTQYF. The chain has TRBV28 and TRBJ2-3, with TRBD2 identical over 10 bases. This CDR3 has 16 residues. Trimming took 4 bases from V and 2 from J; bases not matched to a gene: 6. Germline V gene data show CDR1 as MDHEN and CDR2 as SYDVKM.

In this sample, this clonotype turned up a few times. The gene calls are TRBV4-1 and TRBJ1-6; TRBD1 agrees at 8 bases. CDR3 size: 17 residues. The V and J ends lost 2 bases and 5 bases, in that order; junction bases with no gene match: 8. CDR1 and CDR2 from the germline V gene are MGHRA and YSYEKL. The DNA for the CDR3 is TGCGCCAGCAGCCAAAATGAAAGGACAGGGAATAATTCACCCCTCCACTTT. Translation: CASSQNERTGNNSPLHF.

The rearrangement links TRBV12-3 or TRBV12-4 to TRBJ2-7; D is undetermined. The CDR3 runs to 11 residues. Trimming took 5 bases from V and 4 from J, leaving 6 bases between them. The CDR3 sequence is CASSMEYEQYF. In DNA form, the CDR3 reads TGTGCCAGCAGTATGGAATACGAGCAGTACTTC.

In this sample, this clonotype turned up a few times. V usage is TRBV11-2 and J usage is TRBJ1-1; D gene unclear. Trimming removed 1 base from V and 2 bases from J, with 11 bases in between. Germline V gene data show CDR1 as SGHAT and CDR2 as FQNNGV. This CDR3 region has 15 residues. The CDR3: CASSLAVLSNTEAFF. The DNA for the CDR3 is TGTGCCAGCAGCTTAGCCGTTCTGAGTAACACTGAAGCTTTCTTT. The full variable domain, completed using reference TRBV11-2 and TRBJ1-1, is EAGVAQSPRYKIIEKRQSVAFWCNPISGHATLYWYQQILGQGPKLLIQFQNNGVVDDSQLPKDRFSAERLKGVDSTLKIQPAKLEDSAVYLCASSLAVLSNTEAFFGQGTRLTVV.

This clonotype has at least ten counts. The chain recombines TRBV21-1 with TRBJ2-7; the D call in the table, TRBD1, was not verified against the DNA. TRBV21-1 is marked as a pseudogene. The CDR3 is 13 residues long. The CDR3: CASSSGASYEQYF. Written as DNA, the CDR3 is TGTGCCAGCAGCAGCGGGGCGTCCTACGAGCAGTACTTC.

This rearrangement joins TRBV5-1 to TRBJ2-5; D is perhaps TRBD1 (6 bases). Trimming took 4 bases from V and 3 from J, leaving 13 bases between them. The CDR3 totals 14 residues. The germline V gene encodes CDR1 SGHRS and CDR2 YFSETQ. The CDR3 here is CASSVRDNKETQYF. CDR3 nucleotide sequence: TGCGCCAGCAGCGTCCGGGACAACAAAGAGACCCAGTACTTC.

The chain combines TRBV7-9 with TRBJ2-7, with 11 bases that match TRBD1. With V trimmed by 5 bases and J by 2 bases, 5 bases remained unmatched. Germline values: CDR1 SEHNR, CDR2 FQNEAQ (reference sequence). The CDR3 has 15 amino acids. The CDR3 DNA is TGTGCCAGCAGCACGGGACAGGGGGTTACCTACGAGCAGTACTTC. Translation: CASSTGQGVTYEQYF.

This chain uses TRBV20-1 with TRBJ2-7; D possibly corresponds to TRBD2 (6 bases). CDR3 length: 11 amino acids. Trimming cost V 3 bases and J 6 bases, with 9 bases left between them. Germline lookup yields CDR1 DFQATT and CDR2 SNEGSKA (reference sequence). This chain's CDR3 is CSASPAGEQYF. The DNA for the CDR3 is TGCAGTGCTAGTCCAGCGGGCGAGCAGTACTTC.

This clonotype has more than one count but fewer than ten. V gene TRBV6-2 or TRBV6-3 combines with J gene TRBJ2-7; 9 bases match TRBD1. V trimming: 7 bases; J trimming: 1 base; junction bases outside the gene matches: 8. The CDR3 is 15 amino acids. CDR1 MNHEY and CDR2 SVGEGT come from the germline V gene. The chain's CDR3 is CASTSFGQGSYEQYF. CDR3 coding DNA: TGTGCCAGCACTTCCTTCGGACAGGGGTCCTACGAGCAGTACTTC.

The rearrangement uses TRBV7-9 and TRBJ2-1; 10 bases map to TRBD2. The V and J ends lost 3 bases and 8 bases, in that order; junction bases with no gene match: 1. The CDR3 totals 13 residues. The germline V gene encodes CDR1 SEHNR and CDR2 FQNEAQ (reference sequence). The CDR3 coding sequence is TGTGCCAGCAGCTTGCTAGCGGGAGATGAGCAGTTCTTC. Its translation is CASSLLAGDEQFF.

This clonotype was counted at least ten times. The chain has TRBV6-5 and TRBJ2-2, with D possibly matching TRBD1 (6 bases). The CDR3 length is 16 residues. V was pared by 0 bases and J by 0 bases, with 8 bases between. Germline V gene lookup returns CDR1 MNHEY and CDR2 SVGAGI. The CDR3 is CASSYSGAPNTGELFF. CDR3 nucleotides: TGTGCCAGCAGTTACTCGGGGGCCCCGAACACCGGGGAGCTGTTTTTT.

Only a few counts were recorded for this clonotype. The V call is TRBV7-8, the J call TRBJ1-2; D not certain. CDR1 SGHVS and CDR2 FQNEAQ come from the germline V gene. Trimming removed 2 bases at V and 2 bases at J, with 9 bases between. The CDR3 runs to 14 residues. CDR3 coding DNA: TGTGCCAGCAGCTTACTGGTGGAGAACTATGGCTACACCTTC. This encodes CASSLLVENYGYTF.

This clonotype was observed a handful of times. The chain joins TRBV6-2 or TRBV6-3 to TRBJ2-3; 8 positions agree with TRBD2. Germline V gives CDR1 MNHEY, CDR2 SVGEGT. J was trimmed by 7 bases and V by 4 bases; bases with no gene match: 16. The CDR3 contains 17 residues. The CDR3 DNA reads TGTGCCAGCAGTTGGGAACAGCTGGCGGGAGGAGGGAATACGCAGTATTTT. Translating it yields CASSWEQLAGGGNTQYF.

Only a few counts were recorded for this clonotype. The chain couples TRBV9 to TRBJ2-4; 8 bases fit TRBD1. Germline-derived CDR1 and CDR2 are SGDLS and YYNGEE. V trimming: 0 bases; J trimming: 0 bases; junction bases outside the gene matches: 14. The CDR3 runs 20 residues. The CDR3 is CASSVESGGGTGLAKNIQYF. The CDR3 nucleotides are TGTGCCAGCAGCGTAGAGTCCGGAGGGGGGACAGGACTAGCCAAAAACATTCAGTACTTC.

The sample holds a few counts of this clonotype. This chain joins TRBV7-2 and TRBJ2-1; D might be TRBD2 (6 bases). The CDR3 covers 13 residues. Germline V gives CDR1 SGHTA, CDR2 FQGNSA. The V end lost 5 bases, the J end lost 10 bases, and 15 bases lay between the germline ends. CDR3: CASSRRLDWEQFF. For the CDR3, the DNA is TGTGCCAGCAGCCGCCGACTAGATTGGGAGCAGTTCTTC.

CDR3 protein: CASSYNSGKETQYF. In nucleotides, the CDR3 is TGTGCCAGCAGCTATAATAGCGGGAAAGAGACCCAGTACTTC. This chain connects TRBV7-2 to TRBJ2-5; TRBD2 agrees at 8 bases. The V and J ends lost 4 bases and 3 bases, in that order; junction bases with no gene match: 4. The CDR3 is 14 residues long. The germline V gene has CDR1 SGHTA and CDR2 FQGNSA.

This clonotype was seen a handful of times. The V gene is TRBV20-1, the J gene TRBJ2-5; D remains unclear. This CDR3 is built from 13 residues. The V end was cut by 3 bases, the J end by 4 bases, with 12 bases between. Germline V gene lookup returns CDR1 DFQATT and CDR2 SNEGSKA (reference sequence). CDR3 coding DNA: TGCAGTGCTAGTATGGGCGCAGGAGAGACCCAGTACTTC. Translating it yields CSASMGAGETQYF.

The chain is built from TRBV3-1 and TRBJ2-7, with a weak D call TRBD2 (5 bases). Germline V lookup: CDR1 LGHDT, CDR2 YNNKEL (reference sequence). This CDR3 is 15 amino acids long. Trimming took 3 bases from V and 7 from J, leaving 19 bases between them. The CDR3 sequence is CASSHSSRATWEQYF. DNA for the CDR3: TGTGCCAGCAGCCATTCTTCGAGGGCGACCTGGGAGCAGTACTTC.

The rearrangement joins TRBV7-2 to TRBJ2-7, with a weak D call TRBD2 (6 bases). The V and J ends lost 5 bases and 2 bases respectively, with 19 bases between them. Germline V gives CDR1 SGHTA, CDR2 FQGNSA. This CDR3 is 16 amino acids long. CDR3 sequence: CASSAQPGTPPYEQYF. For the CDR3, the DNA is TGTGCCAGCAGCGCCCAGCCCGGGACTCCTCCCTACGAGCAGTACTTC.